This T cell receptor beta chain was captured in a study of response to subunit inactivated influenza vaccine. Study-level points and caveats: The authors put forward the suggestion that each seasonal influenza vaccination may bring in only a limited number of new T cells.

TCRdb re-called the RT-PCR reads with MiXCR, one entry per CDR3 protein. The sample gives some 480,000 distinct CDR3 sequences, about a tenth of which show up once; approximately 12% is in the top ten. A note on this clonotype: Its target is not known.

CDR1 is SEHNR and CDR2 is FQNEAQ in the germline V gene (reference sequence). Trimming took 5 bases from V and 6 from J, leaving 15 bases between them. The CDR3 extends over 14 amino acids. The specimen comprised PBMCs from blood, sampled 40 to 50 days after vaccination. The sequence came from a man aged 50 to 59 who received an inactivated influenza vaccine. The chain is built from TRBV7-9 and TRBJ2-3; weak D call: TRBD1 (6 bases). The CDR3 spells CASSPGAVMDTQYF. For the CDR3, the DNA is TGTGCCAGCAGCCCAGGGGCCGTCATGGATACGCAGTATTTT.